This paragraph covers one T cell receptor (beta chain) sequence. The target antigen is unknown. These data come from a study of T cell responses to AZD1222 COVID-19 vaccine. General study points: Donors were chiefly white British, with a greater number of females, and clonal diversity was perhaps underestimated.

Trimming cost V 4 bases and J 0 bases, with 10 bases left between them. Germline V gene lookup returns CDR1 SGHKS and CDR2 YYEKEE (reference sequence). The CDR3 covers 14 residues. Clones were sequenced by immunoSEQ multiplex PCR, and TCRdb holds only the in-frame ones, with some missing. Counted here are under 95,000 clones, almost 90% occurring once; the ten biggest clones make up 6.9%. The chain carries TRBV5-5 and TRBJ1-1; maybe TRBD1 (6 bases). The source of this sequence is an adult who received the AZD1222 COVID-19 vaccine. The specimen comprised peripheral blood, sampled 28 days after the second AZD1222 dose. The CDR3 DNA reads as TGTGCCAGCAGCCCTGGGACATTGAACACTGAAGCTTTCTTT. Amino acids: CASSPGTLNTEAFF.